This T cell receptor beta chain was captured in a study of human T cells and chemical hapten exposure. The J segment lost 6 bases and the V segment lost 3 bases, leaving 8 bases of the junction unmatched. The CDR3 loop spans 15 amino acids. Germline loops: CDR1 SGHRS, CDR2 YFSETQ. What the library attached to individual cDNA molecules were unique molecular identifiers. Via MiXCR, TCRdb re-called the RACE reads, giving one row per CDR3 protein. The sample contains 370,000 or so distinct CDR3 sequences, around 5% of which appear only once. This clonotype turned up a few times. Its antigen remains unknown. The study, taken as a whole, reports: Significantly more large CDR3 similarity clusters arose among expanded TCRs than among controls.

Regarding time point: patch test 1, 2 weeks after DPC sensitization. The treatment was: therapeutic diphenylcyclopropenone sensitization with weekly scalp DPC. The gene calls are TRBV5-1 and TRBJ2-7; 11 nucleotides line up with TRBD2. This receptor was obtained from a woman in her forties or fifties with alopecia areata. Some clones in this sample may be carry-over from other donors' samples. Sequenced material: whole blood, taken in connection with sensitization to the hapten diphenylcyclopropenone (DPC). CDR3 sequence (DNA): TGCGCCAGCAGCTCACTAGCGGGAGAGGTTGGCGAGCAGTACTTC. It yields the protein CASSSLAGEVGEQYF.